This record concerns one T cell receptor beta chain sequence. The antigen is unknown. Within the sample, other DNA sequences also encode this same CDR3. Treatment defined: oral pan-JAK inhibitor, 5-10 mg twice daily. RNA, once extracted, was reverse transcribed into cDNA for use as the sequencing template. The method was immunoSEQ multiplex PCR; TCRdb's version includes in-frame clones alone and lacks a portion of them. The table lists 90,000 to 150,000 clones, 53% of them singletons, with around 0.44% in the top ten. This record comes from a study of CD8+ T cells in alopecia areata. V gave up 2 bases and J gave up 3 bases, with 8 bases separating them. Germline V CDR1 and CDR2: KGHSH, LQKENI. This CDR3 is built from 13 residues. Overall study findings and caveats: Under tofacitinib, numerous expanded lesional clonotypes remained detectable in scalp and blood.

Material: CD4+ T cells sorted from blood, obtained at week 4, from a patient treated with tofacitinib. This receptor was identified in a human donor with alopecia areata. The chain has TRBV18 and TRBJ2-7, with D perhaps being TRBD1 or TRBD2 (5 bases each). The CDR3 DNA follows: TGTGCCAGCTCACCAGGGGGAAGCTACGAGCAGTACTTC. It is translated as CASSPGGSYEQYF.